The clone carrying this T cell receptor (beta chain) was observed a few times. The antigen is unknown. This entry comes from a study of T cell repertoires in cytomegalovirus infection. On the study more broadly: Alongside well-studied HLA-B-restricted CMV epitopes, recently identified HLA-C-restricted CMV epitopes were also used. CMV infection and matching HLA type were both indicated by public TCR beta signatures.

Germline assignment: CDR1 SGHTA and CDR2 FQGNSA. The CDR3 is 15 amino acids. Trimming removed 1 base at V and 6 bases at J, with 13 bases between. TCRdb re-analysed the reads in MiXCR, keeping a single row per CDR3 protein. The table lists 400,000 to 600,000 distinct CDR3 sequences, roughly 42% of them singletons, with roughly two fifths in the top ten. Study-level results: Identification of carriers of CMV plus the relevant HLA was performed using cumulative public TCR beta family frequency. The ex vivo response showed dominance by HLA-C-restricted CMV-specific TCR beta clonotypes.

V and J are TRBV7-2 and TRBJ1-5; no reliable D call. The source is a human donor in good health (CMV status not recorded). Some clones in this sample may be carry-over from other donors' samples. Here the sequenced sample was cultured PBMCs, taken from culture after CMV antigen stimulation. In DNA, the CDR3 is TGTGCCAGCAGCTTAGTGCCAGGTGCGGGTCAGCCCCAGCATTTT. Translating it yields CASSLVPGAGQPQHF.